This record looks at one T cell receptor beta chain sequence and its context. Its antigen target is currently unknown. No qualities accompany the bases; no much larger clone lies one base away. The sample is drawn from a study of early T cells in non-severe SARS-CoV-2 infection (dated by TCRdb to about 2021). Concerning the study at large: TCR sequencing used bulk RNA from unsorted whole blood, so alpha and beta chains could not be paired.

The CDR3 contains 14 residues, cysteine and phenylalanine counted. Only the CDR3 portion is preserved as DNA: 42 bases, with reading frame beginning at the first base. The germline V gene (reference sequence) specifies SEHNR as CDR1 and FQNEAQ as CDR2. V lost 3 bases and J lost 12 bases; the stretch between them is 18 bases long. The library was made by 5' RACE. Reads for this sample came from a NextSeq 500. To correct for sequencing error and PCR bias, the TCR library protocol tagged individual cDNA molecules with unique molecular identifiers. Sequencing covered both TCR alpha and beta chains, and within each sample the abundances of alpha and beta sequences were tightly co-correlated. The authors' analysis ran thus. V gene, J gene and CDR3 annotation of TCR sequences was performed with Decombinator V4. Expanded TCRs were defined as changing significantly between any two time points under a Poisson model with p below 0.0001. Abundances of TCRs were expressed as counts per million after normalisation to the total number of TCRs sequenced in each sample. TRAV1-2 paired with TRAJ12, TRAJ20 or TRAJ33 defined MAIT TCRs, while TRAV10 paired with TRAJ18 defined iNKT TCRs. VDJdb, accessed 1 November 2021, was searched for CMV, EBV and SARS-CoV-2 annotated TCRs, excluding TCRs annotated for multiple antigens. TCRdb reprocessed the public reads (quality trimming at Q25 with fastp, clone calling with MiXCR) and kept in-frame beta chains. Each entry merges the rows of one CDR3 protein and shows their most common DNA and genes. The V and J calls were determined by TCRdb, not by the authors. The sample yields about 77,000 distinct CDR3 sequences; about 17% were counted once. The ten largest account for approximately 2.6% of the sample.

A case-control design nested within a healthcare worker cohort in London, UK, was used, with weekly nasopharyngeal swab PCR tests and blood sampling performed. Between 23 and 31 March 2020, the week of the UK lockdown, healthcare workers were enrolled and then followed up weekly for as long as 16 weeks. The study at large found these results: VDJdb matching was skewed toward anti-spike CD8 responses, so virus-specific expansions were likely underestimated and private and CD4 specificities were missed.

This chain is built from TRBV7-9 and TRBJ2-1; the D gene is perhaps TRBD1 or TRBD2, as each covers 5 bases. This TCR was recovered from an adult who was a healthcare worker with PCR-confirmed SARS-CoV-2 infection or an uninfected control (not recorded which). Input material: whole blood. Read as DNA, the sequence is TGTGCCAGCAGCTTTGGGACCCCAGGAAAATGGCAGTTCTTC. Its protein product is CASSFGTPGKWQFF.